This passage covers 27 T cell receptor beta chains from one sample sequenced in a study of T cells in Graves' hyperthyroidism and ophthalmopathy. Amplification yielded TCR beta CDR3 regions, with RNA transcripts as the source. TCR CDR3 regions were first amplified by RT-PCR with HTBI primers. Using its own MiXCR run on the multiplex PCR reads, TCRdb lists one record per CDR3 protein. The sample has more than 300,000 distinct CDR3 sequences; 14% are singletons. The sample was blood. The source is a woman aged 25 to 39 with Graves' hyperthyroidism.

V is TRBV11-1 and J is TRBJ2-7; tentatively, D is TRBD1 (5 bases). Germline V lookup: CDR1 SGHAT, CDR2 FQDESV (reference sequence). The V and J ends lost 5 bases and 3 bases respectively, with 23 bases between them. The CDR3 sequence is 17 residues long. CDR3 coding DNA: TGTGCCAGCAGCCCTAAGGGGTGGTACAGGAGCTACTACGAGCAGTACTTC. As protein: CASSPKGWYRSYYEQYF.

The sample holds many counts of this clonotype. The chain uses TRBV11-2 and TRBJ1-1; no firm D call. Trimming pared 3 bases from V and 1 base from J, leaving 9 bases between. This CDR3 has 14 amino acids. CDR1 SGHAT and CDR2 FQNNGV come from the germline V gene. The CDR3 region has the DNA TGTGCCAGCAGCTTGAGCAGGACGAACACTGAAGCTTTCTTT. Translation gives CASSLSRTNTEAFF.

The V call is TRBV6-1, the J call TRBJ2-3; 12 bases are a match to TRBD2. The V gene's germline CDR1 is MNHNS and CDR2 SASEGT. CDR3 length: 15 residues. J was trimmed by 7 bases and V by 5 bases; bases with no gene match: 7. CDR3 loop: CASSMTSGRVHTQYF. DNA for the CDR3: TGTGCCAGCAGTATGACTAGCGGGAGAGTACATACGCAGTATTTT.

This chain links TRBV19 with TRBJ1-1; D call uncertain. Germline CDR1 is LNHDA and CDR2 is SQIVND (reference sequence). The CDR3 runs 14 residues. Between the trimmed V and J ends, which lost 7 bases and 1 base, there was a span of 13 bases. In DNA, the CDR3 is TGTGCCAGTACCTCCTTATCTAGGAACACTGAAGCTTTCTTT. It encodes CASTSLSRNTEAFF.

This clonotype was found a few times. This chain links TRBV28 with TRBJ2-7, with 9 nucleotides matching TRBD1. This CDR3 is built from 18 residues. Losses at the gene ends were 3 bases for V and 1 base for J; bases not matched to a gene: 13. Germline V lookup: CDR1 MDHEN, CDR2 SYDVKM. The CDR3 spells CASSFHHFRDRASYEQYF. The CDR3 region has the DNA TGTGCCAGCAGTTTTCATCACTTCCGGGACAGGGCTTCCTACGAGCAGTACTTC.

In the case of this clonotype: At one of its ends the junction is not consistent with the germline gene, which may arise from a read error. V usage is TRBV6-1 and J usage is TRBJ2-1, with 7 bases that match TRBD2. The germline gives CDR1 MNHNS, CDR2 SASEGT. The CDR3 totals 13 residues. The CDR3 DNA reads TGTGCCAGCAGAGAAGCGGGACTCAATGAGCAGTTCTTC. The encoded protein is CASREAGLNEQFF.

This clonotype was counted a few times. This chain joins TRBV3-1 and TRBJ2-4; D remains unclear. CDR3 size: 14 residues. Trimming stripped 8 bases from V and 0 bases from J, with 11 bases between. CDR1 is LGHDT, CDR2 YNNKEL, per germline (reference sequence). CDR3 loop: CASGHFAAKNIQYF. The CDR3 DNA reads as TGTGCCAGCGGTCACTTCGCAGCCAAAAACATTCAGTACTTC.

This clonotype has more than one count but fewer than ten. This chain joins TRBV28 and TRBJ1-5; weak D call: TRBD1 (5 bases). This CDR3 has 13 amino acids. Germline V lookup: CDR1 MDHEN, CDR2 SYDVKM. Trimming cost V 5 bases and J 3 bases, with 8 bases left between them. The CDR3 reads CASSRGYNQPQHF. The CDR3 DNA follows: TGTGCCAGCAGTCGGGGGTACAATCAGCCCCAGCATTTT.

Ten or more counts support this clonotype. The chain employs TRBV28 and TRBJ2-5; TRBD2 matches at 10 bases. The CDR3 is 16 residues long. J gave up 2 bases and V 3 bases, and 6 bases lay outside the gene matches. Germline loops: CDR1 MDHEN, CDR2 SYDVKM. As DNA, the CDR3 is TGTGCCAGCAGTTTCTCCGGGACTAGCGTACAAGAGACCCAGTACTTC. Protein product: CASSFSGTSVQETQYF.

There are many counts of this clonotype. J is TRBJ1-3 and V is TRBV28, with 9 bases identical to TRBD1. The germline V gene has CDR1 MDHEN and CDR2 SYDVKM. The CDR3 spans 15 residues. The junction had 1 base not matched to a gene; V was cut back by 2 bases and J by 2 bases. CDR3 sequence: CASSLDRGTGNTIYF. The DNA of the CDR3 is TGTGCCAGCAGTTTAGACAGGGGGACTGGAAACACCATATATTTT.

The table lists this clonotype with many counts. The rearrangement uses TRBV6-1 and TRBJ1-5, with 9 bases aligning to TRBD1. The V gene end was trimmed by 6 bases and the J gene end by 6 bases; junction bases not matched to a gene: 3. Germline V lookup: CDR1 MNHNS, CDR2 SASEGT. The CDR3 has 13 residues. The CDR3 reads CASSLQGAQPQHF. As DNA, the CDR3 is TGTGCCAGCAGCCTACAGGGGGCTCAGCCCCAGCATTTT.

This clonotype was observed a few times. The chain combines TRBV4-2 with TRBJ1-1, with unresolved D. Germline loops: CDR1 LGHNA, CDR2 YNFKEQ. V lost 0 bases and J lost 2, with 10 bases in between. This CDR3 is built from 15 residues. CDR3 in amino acids: CASSQEVRGNTEAFF. CDR3 DNA sequence: TGTGCCAGCAGCCAAGAGGTTCGAGGTAACACTGAAGCTTTCTTT.

This clonotype was observed at least ten times. The chain recombines TRBV12-3 or TRBV12-4 with TRBJ1-5, with D possibly TRBD1 on 5 matching bases. The CDR3 totals 17 residues. Trimming cost V 3 bases and J 5 bases, with 20 bases left between them. This CDR3 reads CASSFNSGLMGDQPQHF. CDR3 nucleotides: TGTGCCAGCAGTTTTAATAGTGGATTAATGGGGGATCAGCCCCAGCATTTT.

The J gene is TRBJ1-2, the V gene TRBV30, with 7 bases fitting TRBD1. V gave up 0 bases and J gave up 5 bases; unmatched junction bases: 6. This CDR3 is 14 amino acids long. CDR1 is GTSNPN, CDR2 SVGIG, per germline (reference sequence). The CDR3 bases are TGTGCCTGGAGTGTAGGGGGACAGTCATATGGCTACACCTTC. It yields the protein CAWSVGGQSYGYTF.

This clonotype occurred a few times. The rearrangement uses TRBV29-1 and TRBJ1-4, with D unclear. This CDR3 is 12 amino acids long. V was trimmed by 0 bases and J by 7 bases, leaving 6 bases between them. CDR1 is SQVTM, CDR2 ANQGSEA, per germline. Here the CDR3 reads CSVEDGPEKLFF. DNA of the CDR3: TGCAGCGTTGAAGATGGCCCTGAAAAACTGTTTTTT. Full variable domain (outside the CDR3, taken from reference TRBV29-1 and TRBJ1-4): SAVISQKPSRDICQRGTSLTIQCQVDSQVTMMFWYRQQPGQSLTLIATANQGSEATYESGFVIDKFPISRPNLTFSTLTVSNMSPEDSSIYLCSVEDGPEKLFFGSGTQLSVL.

The V gene is TRBV5-5, the J gene TRBJ2-3; no reliable D call. The length of the CDR3 is 15 residues. CDR1 is SGHKS, CDR2 YYEKEE, per germline (reference sequence). V was pared by 2 bases and J by 5 bases, with 15 bases between. CDR3 amino acids: CASSFVPSYIDTQYF. The CDR3 coding sequence is TGTGCCAGCAGCTTTGTGCCCTCATATATAGATACGCAGTATTTT.

This clonotype was counted between two and nine times. The rearrangement joins TRBV20-1 to TRBJ2-1; possible D gene TRBD2, 7 bases. This CDR3 contains 17 residues. Trimming took off 0 bases at V and 7 bases at J, with 22 bases between the two ends. The germline CDR1 and CDR2 sequences are DFQATT and SNEGSKA (reference sequence). CDR3 sequence reads: CSARDLGERGAYNEQFF. Here the CDR3 DNA reads TGCAGTGCTAGAGATCTGGGGGAACGGGGGGCGTATAATGAGCAGTTCTTC.

The chain joins TRBV4-3 to TRBJ2-3; unclear D gene. The V end was cut by 3 bases, the J end by 2 bases, with 15 bases between. This CDR3 spans 16 amino acids. Germline V gene data show CDR1 as LGHNA and CDR2 as YSLEER. CDR3 amino acids: CASSQSYQASTDTQYF. CDR3 bases: TGCGCCAGCAGCCAGTCATATCAGGCTTCCACAGATACGCAGTATTTT.

This clonotype was detected many times. The chain links TRBV28 to TRBJ2-7; D uncertain. Trimming pared 3 bases from V and 3 bases from J, leaving 9 bases between. The CDR3 has 13 residues. The germline CDR1 and CDR2 sequences are MDHEN and SYDVKM. CDR3 in amino acids: CASSFLVLYEQYF. The CDR3 bases are TGTGCCAGCAGTTTCCTCGTCCTCTACGAGCAGTACTTC.

Only a few counts were recorded for this clonotype. The chain uses TRBV5-1 and TRBJ2-1; D call uncertain. V was pared by 4 bases and J by 3 bases, with 8 bases between. The CDR3 consists of 13 residues. Germline V gene lookup returns CDR1 SGHRS and CDR2 YFSETQ. The CDR3 sequence: CASSVDGYNEQFF. The CDR3 DNA follows: TGCGCCAGCAGCGTGGACGGCTACAATGAGCAGTTCTTC.

This clonotype was detected ten times or more. The gene calls are TRBV28 and TRBJ2-7; D is ambiguous. CDR1 and CDR2 from the germline V gene are MDHEN and SYDVKM. CDR3 length equals 11 residues. Trimming took 6 bases from V and 10 from J, leaving 13 bases between them. CDR3 DNA: TGTGCCAGCAGCCGCAGTCGTAGTCAGTACTTC. Translated, it gives CASSRSRSQYF. Using reference TRBV28 and TRBJ2-7 for the parts outside the CDR3, the full variable domain is DVKVTQSSRYLVKRTGEKVFLECVQDMDHENMFWYRQDPGLGLRLIYFSYDVKMKEKGDIPEGYSVSREKKERFSLILESASTNQTSMYLCASSRSRSQYFGPGTRLTVT.

The chain recombines TRBV7-3 with TRBJ2-6, with unresolved D. Germline V gene lookup returns CDR1 SGHTA and CDR2 FQGTGA. There are 18 residues in the CDR3. Trimming stripped 0 bases from V and 0 bases from J, with 12 bases between. The CDR3 DNA is TGTGCCAGCAGCTTAACGGGCCATCTAAGCTCTGGGGCCAACGTCCTGACTTTC. Its protein is CASSLTGHLSSGANVLTF.

The chain is built from TRBV6-1 and TRBJ2-7, with D unresolved. Germline V gene data show CDR1 as MNHNS and CDR2 as SASEGT. CDR3 length: 12 amino acids. V lost 5 bases and J lost 5, with 10 bases in between. The CDR3 sequence is CASSPGGNEQYF. The DNA for the CDR3 is TGTGCCAGCAGTCCTGGTGGGAACGAGCAGTACTTC.

This clonotype has only a few counts. The chain has TRBV2 and TRBJ2-1; 8 bases fit TRBD2. V dropped 6 bases and J dropped 0; count of bases not matched to a gene: 7. CDR1 is SNHLY and CDR2 is FYNNEI in the germline V gene. The CDR3 spans 16 residues. The CDR3 is CASRYSGGSSYNEQFF. DNA for the CDR3: TGTGCCAGCAGATACAGCGGGGGTAGCTCCTACAATGAGCAGTTCTTC.

In its sample, this clonotype was seen many times. The V and J genes are TRBV12-3 or TRBV12-4 and TRBJ1-1, with D maybe TRBD1 (5 bases). The CDR3 extends over 14 amino acids. Deletions cut 5 bases from V and 5 bases from J, with 15 bases between. CDR3 loop: CASSPEGRVTEAFF. The CDR3 nucleotides read TGTGCCAGCAGTCCAGAGGGGAGGGTTACTGAAGCTTTCTTT.

In this sample, this clonotype turned up many times. The V call is TRBV5-1, the J call TRBJ2-1, with 14 bases matching TRBD2. Germline CDR1 and CDR2: SGHRS and YFSETQ. V lost 4 bases to trimming and J lost 6 bases; unmatched junction nucleotides: 3. This CDR3 spans 15 amino acids. Here the CDR3 reads CASSAGTSGSNEQFF. Here the CDR3 DNA reads TGCGCCAGCAGCGCAGGGACTAGCGGGAGCAATGAGCAGTTCTTC.

This clonotype showed up many times. The rearrangement links TRBV7-2 to TRBJ2-1; no clear D. V shed 4 bases and J shed 6 bases, with 13 bases lying between them. The CDR3 length is 14 residues. Germline lookup yields CDR1 SGHTA and CDR2 FQGNSA. The CDR3: CASSSPGTRNEQFF. In nucleotides, the CDR3 is TGTGCCAGCAGCTCGCCGGGTACCCGCAATGAGCAGTTCTTC.